The clone carrying this TCR beta chain has a handful of counts. Its specificity is unknown. The CDR3 is 17 amino acids. After removal of 6 bases from V and 0 bases from J, the junction contained 9 bases not matched to a gene. Germline lookup yields CDR1 MGHRA and CDR2 YSYEKL. These data originate in a study of identical twins. Study results and caveats: Twins showed weaker excess sharing in their beta out-of-frame sequences.

TCRdb processed the 5' RACE reads anew with MiXCR; each CDR3 protein has one entry. The sample has 450,000 or so distinct CDR3 sequences, more than 13% seen once; the top ten hold over 0.5%. This same sample was also taken into another study, of yellow fever vaccine responses in identical twins.

V is TRBV4-1 and J is TRBJ2-2, with TRBD2 matching over 8 bases. The clonotype originates from a woman between 18 and 29 years old in good health. Sequences were obtained from CD4+ T cells sorted from blood. The CDR3 protein is CASRGRPAGANTGELFF. The CDR3 DNA reads as TGCGCCAGCAGGGGGCGGCCAGCGGGAGCGAACACCGGGGAGCTGTTTTTT.